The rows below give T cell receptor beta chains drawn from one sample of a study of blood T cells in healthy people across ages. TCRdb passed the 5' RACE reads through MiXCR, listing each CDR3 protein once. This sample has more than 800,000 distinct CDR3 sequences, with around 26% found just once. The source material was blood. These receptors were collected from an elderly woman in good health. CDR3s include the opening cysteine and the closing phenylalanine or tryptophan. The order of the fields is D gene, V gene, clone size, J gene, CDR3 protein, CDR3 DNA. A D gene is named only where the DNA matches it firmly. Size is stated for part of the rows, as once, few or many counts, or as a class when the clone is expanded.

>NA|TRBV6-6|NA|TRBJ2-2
CASSWVDTGERFF
TGTGCCAGCAGCTGGGTGGATACCGGGGAGCGGTTTTTT
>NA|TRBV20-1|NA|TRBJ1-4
CSARDGTQNEKLFF
TGCAGTGCTAGAGATGGGACGCAAAATGAAAAACTGTTTTTT
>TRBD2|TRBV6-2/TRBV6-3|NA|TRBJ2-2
CASSYVAGGPNTGELFF
TGTGCCAGCAGTTACGTAGCGGGGGGGCCGAACACCGGGGAGCTGTTTTTT
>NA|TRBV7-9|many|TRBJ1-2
CASSLDGGGTGYTF
TGTGCCAGCAGCTTAGATGGCGGGGGGACAGGCTACACCTTC
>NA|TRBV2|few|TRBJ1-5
CASSVLAGSNQPQHF
TGTGCCAGCAGTGTCTTGGCAGGGTCTAATCAGCCCCAGCATTTT
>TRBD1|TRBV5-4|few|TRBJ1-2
CAITDRAYGYTF
TGTGCCATCACGGACAGGGCCTATGGCTACACCTTC
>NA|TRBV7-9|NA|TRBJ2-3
CASNQRDSSTDTQYF
TGTGCCAGCAACCAAAGGGACTCCTCCACAGATACGCAGTATTTT
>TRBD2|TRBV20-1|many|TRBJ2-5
CSARGWTSGAQETQYF
TGCAGTGCTAGAGGCTGGACTAGCGGGGCACAAGAGACCCAGTACTTC
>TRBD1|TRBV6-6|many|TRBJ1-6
CASTWGTGSSPLHF
TGTGCCAGCACTTGGGGGACAGGGTCTTCACCCCTCCACTTT
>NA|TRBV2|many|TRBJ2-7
CASSPGANYEQYF
TGTGCCAGCAGTCCGGGGGCGAACTACGAGCAGTACTTC
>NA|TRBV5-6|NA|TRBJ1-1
CASSLGPRGLDEAFF
TGTGCCAGCAGCTTGGGGCCTCGGGGGCTTGATGAAGCTTTCTTT
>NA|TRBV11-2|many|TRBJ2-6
CASSSRGRRASGANVLTF
TGTGCCAGCAGCTCAAGGGGGAGAAGGGCATCTGGGGCCAACGTCCTGACTTTC
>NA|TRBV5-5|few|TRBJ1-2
CASSPPRTTNYGYTF
TGTGCCAGCAGCCCCCCCAGGACAACTAACTATGGCTACACCTTC
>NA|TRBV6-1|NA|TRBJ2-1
CASSPMTVPVNEQFF
TGTGCCAGCAGTCCTATGACAGTTCCTGTCAATGAGCAGTTCTTC
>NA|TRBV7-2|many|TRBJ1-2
CASSWEANYGYTF
TGTGCCAGCAGCTGGGAGGCCAACTATGGCTACACCTTC
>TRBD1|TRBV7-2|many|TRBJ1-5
CASSSRTGGVNQPQHF
TGTGCCAGCAGCTCTAGAACAGGGGGCGTCAATCAGCCCCAGCATTTT
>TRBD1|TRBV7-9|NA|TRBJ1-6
CASSSSGGENSPLHF
TGTGCCAGCAGCTCGTCAGGGGGAGAGAATTCACCCCTCCACTTT
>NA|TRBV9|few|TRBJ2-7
CASSVTPTRSSYEQYF
TGTGCCAGCAGCGTGACCCCTACTAGGAGCTCCTACGAGCAGTACTTC
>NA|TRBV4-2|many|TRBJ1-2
CASSLEGTYRNYGYTF
TGTGCCAGCAGCTTAGAAGGGACGTATAGAAACTATGGCTACACCTTC